The next 19 T cell receptor beta chains were all read from a single sample in a study of shared clonotypes between healthy human individuals (dated by TCRdb to the early 2020s). The library was generated by the immunoSEQ multiplex PCR assay. TCRdb holds this immuneACCESS table with in-frame rearrangements only. Some clones are missing; in checked studies, unresolved V genes explain under half, and the rest has no known cause. The sample has 330,000 or so clones on record, more than 60% of them singletons. In total, the top ten clones hold about 9.4% of the sample. Source material: memory CD4+ T cells sorted from blood. The sample's cell subset or site label is to be understood as: CD45RA-negative fraction. All receptors derive from a young man in good health.

V is TRBV5-1 and J is TRBJ1-4; D call uncertain. The ends were cut back, 0 bases at V and 5 bases at J, with 8 bases in the middle. The germline gives CDR1 SGHRS, CDR2 YFSETQ. The CDR3 is made up of 14 amino acids. The CDR3 region is CASSLGFENEKLFF. The CDR3 DNA reads TGCGCCAGCAGCTTGGGTTTCGAGAATGAAAAACTGTTTTTT.

The V call is TRBV27, the J call TRBJ2-6, with 7 bases fitting TRBD1. J gave up 3 bases and V 6 bases, and 8 bases lay outside the gene matches. This CDR3 is 16 amino acids long. Germline V gene sequence: CDR1 MNHEY, CDR2 SMNVEV (reference sequence). The CDR3 loop is CASRDRQGSGANVLTF. As DNA, the CDR3 is TGTGCCAGCAGAGATAGACAGGGTAGTGGGGCCAACGTCCTGACTTTC.

This clone was detected ten times or more. The genes are TRBV5-1 and TRBJ1-5, with D hard to call. The V end lost 5 bases, the J end lost 6 bases, and 12 bases lay between the germline ends. The CDR3 is made up of 13 amino acids. Germline V gene data show CDR1 as SGHRS and CDR2 as YFSETQ. In nucleotides, the CDR3 is TGCGCCAGCAGTGGGGAAGGCGGTCAGCCCCAGCATTTT. Translated: CASSGEGGQPQHF.

This clone was observed once. This chain links TRBV7-2 with TRBJ2-1, with 7 bases lining up with TRBD1. There are 14 residues in the CDR3. The germline V gene has CDR1 SGHTA and CDR2 FQGNSA. V trimming: 1 base; J trimming: 8 bases; junction bases outside the gene matches: 5. CDR3: CASSLVGGGDEQFF. CDR3 nucleotides: TGTGCCAGCAGCTTAGTAGGGGGCGGAGATGAGCAGTTCTTC.

Points on this clone: An end of the junction does not agree with germline; a read error may underlie this. The chain is built from TRBV29-1 and TRBJ2-7; possible D gene TRBD1, 6 bases. CDR1 SQVTM and CDR2 ANQGSEA come from the germline V gene. The CDR3 runs 9 residues. The CDR3 region has the DNA TGCAGCGTTGAAGGGACAGATCCCTTC. Translated, it gives CSVEGTDPF.

This clone was seen only once. This rearrangement joins TRBV2 to TRBJ2-1, with D perhaps TRBD2 (5 bases). CDR1 is SNHLY and CDR2 is FYNNEI in the germline V gene. The germline V and J ends were trimmed by 7 bases and 5 bases, with 21 bases remaining between them. The CDR3 totals 16 residues. CDR3 protein: CASIFPGISVDNEQFF. The CDR3 coding sequence is TGTGCCAGCATATTTCCCGGGATTAGCGTGGACAATGAGCAGTTCTTC. Drawing the rest from reference TRBV2 and TRBJ2-1, the complete variable domain is EPEVTQTPSHQVTQMGQEVILRCVPISNHLYFYWYRQILGQKVEFLVSFYNNEISEKSEIFDDQFSVERPDGSNFTLKIRSTKLEDSAMYFCASIFPGISVDNEQFFGPGTRLTVL.

V usage is TRBV6-1 and J usage is TRBJ2-3; D ambiguous. The CDR3 covers 14 residues. Trimming left V 6 bases short and J 4 bases short, with 14 bases between. Germline loops: CDR1 MNHNS, CDR2 SASEGT. In DNA form, the CDR3 reads TGTGCCAGCAGGCCCCGACGGGTCGCAGATACGCAGTATTTT. It yields the protein CASRPRRVADTQYF.

This clone showed up many times. The genes are TRBV7-8 and TRBJ1-1; D call uncertain. The CDR3 consists of 16 residues. Germline CDR1 reads SGHVS; CDR2 reads FQNEAQ. The germline V and J ends were trimmed by 3 bases and 0 bases, with 14 bases remaining between them. CDR3 DNA: TGTGCCAGCAGCTTTCGGAGGACGGCCATGAACACTGAAGCTTTCTTT. Amino acids: CASSFRRTAMNTEAFF. Drawing the rest from reference TRBV7-8 and TRBJ1-1, the complete variable domain is GAGVSQSPRYKVAKRGQDVALRCDPISGHVSLFWYQQALGQGPEFLTYFQNEAQLDKSGLPSDRFFAERPEGSVSTLKIQRTQQEDSAVYLCASSFRRTAMNTEAFFGQGTRLTVV.

This clone was detected many times. The chain joins TRBV2 to TRBJ2-7; D may match TRBD1 or TRBD2 (5 bases each). Germline V gives CDR1 SNHLY, CDR2 FYNNEI. The V end was cut by 6 bases, the J end by 6 bases, with 18 bases between. The CDR3 covers 14 residues. CDR3 sequence reads: CASREPGPQPEQYF. Written as DNA, the CDR3 is TGTGCCAGCAGGGAACCGGGACCCCAACCCGAGCAGTACTTC.

The V gene is TRBV28, the J gene TRBJ1-1; D unresolved. Per the germline V gene, CDR1 is MDHEN and CDR2 is SYDVKM. Trimming took 1 base from V and 4 from J, leaving 1 base between them. The CDR3 runs 11 residues. CDR3 sequence (DNA): TGTGCCAGCAGTTTATTCACTGAAGCTTTCTTT. It yields the protein CASSLFTEAFF.

This clone occurred many times. This chain uses TRBV29-1 with TRBJ2-7; D may be TRBD2 (6 bases). This CDR3 contains 15 residues. The V end was cut by 6 bases, the J end by 0 bases, with 18 bases between. Germline CDR1 and CDR2: SQVTM and ANQGSEA. The CDR3 loop is CSVKKGLDLSYEQYF. The CDR3 DNA is TGCAGCGTGAAGAAGGGACTTGATCTCTCCTACGAGCAGTACTTC.

The genes are TRBV5-8 and TRBJ2-3, with D perhaps TRBD1 or TRBD2 (5 bases each). CDR1 is SGHTS, CDR2 YDEGEE, per germline. The CDR3 runs 15 residues. Deletions cut 2 bases from V and 0 bases from J, with 10 bases between. The CDR3 bases are TGTGCCAGCAGCTTTGCCGGGGACAGCACAGATACGCAGTATTTT. It translates to CASSFAGDSTDTQYF.

V and J are TRBV6-5 and TRBJ2-1; D remains ambiguous. The CDR3 is 13 residues long. Germline CDR1 is MNHEY and CDR2 is SVGAGI. V was pared by 8 bases and J by 5 bases, with 13 bases between. CDR3: CASRLKWDNEQFF. The CDR3 nucleotides are TGTGCCAGCCGTTTAAAGTGGGACAATGAGCAGTTCTTC.

V usage is TRBV7-2 and J usage is TRBJ2-1; D gene uncertain. V gave up 1 base and J gave up 4 bases, with 5 bases separating them. The CDR3 has 13 residues. Per the germline V gene, CDR1 is SGHTA and CDR2 is FQGNSA. This chain's CDR3 is CASSLDFYNEQFF. The CDR3 DNA sequence: TGTGCCAGCAGCTTAGACTTTTACAATGAGCAGTTCTTC. Variable domain in full (rest from reference TRBV7-2 and TRBJ2-1): GAGVSQSPSNKVTEKGKDVELRCDPISGHTALYWYRQSLGQGLEFLIYFQGNSAPDKSGLPSDRFSAERTGGSVSTLTIQRTQQEDSAVYLCASSLDFYNEQFFGPGTRLTVL.

V is TRBV29-1 and J is TRBJ2-7; 7 bases agree with TRBD1. This CDR3 is built from 15 residues. Looked up from germline, CDR1 is SQVTM and CDR2 is ANQGSEA. Trimming removed 4 bases from V and 2 bases from J; junction bases left unmatched: 11. CDR3 bases: TGCAGCGTTGTAACGCGTCGGACAGGCCCCTACGAGCAGTACTTC. Its protein product is CSVVTRRTGPYEQYF.

The rearrangement links TRBV14 to TRBJ2-7; D may match TRBD1 or TRBD2 (5 bases each). V dropped 4 bases and J dropped 5 bases, with 12 bases sitting between them. Looked up from germline, CDR1 is SGHDN and CDR2 is FVKESK. CDR3 length: 13 amino acids. This CDR3 is CASSLHGANEQYF. In DNA, the CDR3 is TGTGCCAGCAGCCTCCACGGGGCCAACGAGCAGTACTTC.

The chain uses TRBV7-8 and TRBJ1-1, with D possibly being TRBD1 (6 bases). The V gene's germline CDR1 is SGHVS and CDR2 FQNEAQ. CDR3 size: 13 residues. Trimming removed 2 bases at V and 10 bases at J, with 14 bases between. In DNA form, the CDR3 reads TGTGCCAGCAGCTTATCCCAGGGCAGGGGAGCTTTCTTT. Residues: CASSLSQGRGAFF.

This sequence joins TRBV28 and TRBJ2-7; TRBD2 matches at 7 bases. CDR1 is MDHEN, CDR2 SYDVKM, per germline. CDR3 length: 12 residues. The V gene end was trimmed by 5 bases and the J gene end by 6 bases; junction bases not matched to a gene: 4. Written as DNA, the CDR3 is TGTGCCAGCAGTCCACTAGCGTTCGAGCAGTACTTC. This sequence encodes CASSPLAFEQYF. The full variable domain, completed using reference TRBV28 and TRBJ2-7, is DVKVTQSSRYLVKRTGEKVFLECVQDMDHENMFWYRQDPGLGLRLIYFSYDVKMKEKGDIPEGYSVSREKKERFSLILESASTNQTSMYLCASSPLAFEQYFGPGTRLTVT.

The chain is built from TRBV15 and TRBJ2-3; TRBD1 matches at 9 bases. The CDR3 consists of 16 residues. The germline CDR1 and CDR2 sequences are LNHNV and YYDKDF (reference sequence). Trimming took 0 bases from V and 1 from J; bases not matched to a gene: 2. The CDR3 DNA is TGTGCCACCAGCAGAGATCGACAGGGGGGCACAGATACGCAGTATTTT. It translates to CATSRDRQGGTDTQYF.